The source of this TCR beta chain is a study of blood T cell repertoires in COVID-19. As for the study in general: Samples came from the United States, Italy and Spain, spanning acute and convalescent COVID-19.

Germline loops: CDR1 MNHEY, CDR2 SVGEGT. V was pared by 4 bases and J by 3 bases, with 9 bases between. The CDR3 contains 14 residues. Some clones are missing from TCRdb's copy, which holds only in-frame ones; the method was immunoSEQ multiplex PCR. The table shows around 240,000 clones, with 70% to 90% occurring only once. The clonotype was recovered from a woman aged 45-60 years who had recovered from COVID-19. V gene TRBV6-2 or TRBV6-3 combines with J gene TRBJ2-2; TRBD2 is a possible D gene (6 bases). The specimen was PBMCs or T cells enriched from blood (not recorded which). The CDR3 coding sequence is TGTGCCAGCAGTTGGAGCGGGTACACCGGGGAGCTGTTTTTT. Translated: CASSWSGYTGELFF.